The TCR beta chain described here comes from a study of blood T cell repertoires in COVID-19. Study context: Some COVID-19 samples were acute and others convalescent; all came from the United States, Italy and Spain. PBMCs, B-cell-depleted T cells, or T cells provided the cDNA or gDNA that made up the material.

Germline CDR1 reads LNHNV; CDR2 reads YYDKDF (reference sequence). This CDR3 spans 15 amino acids. Deletions cut 1 base from V and 8 bases from J, with 14 bases between. Per the original methods: For nucleated cells, counts were estimated from reference gene primer amplification. Clones were sequenced by immunoSEQ multiplex PCR, and TCRdb holds only the in-frame ones, with some missing. V, J and clone size are those of that table, while D and trimming were read from the DNA. The sample includes over 300,000 clones, 90% of them seen just once. This clonotype originated in a man between 18 and 29 years old with active or convalescent COVID-19. Material for sequencing was peripheral blood. The chain is built from TRBV15 and TRBJ1-4; TRBD1 is a possible D gene (5 bases). In DNA, the CDR3 is TGTGCCACCAGCAGAGTCGGCGGGGCCTGGGAAAAACTGTTTTTT. Protein sequence: CATSRVGGAWEKLFF.